This T cell receptor beta chain comes out of a study of CD8+ T cells in alopecia areata. Study overall: The study gave tofacitinib for 6 to 18 months, then 6 months off drug.

In regard to this clone: Antigen specificity is unknown.

Germline V gives CDR1 LGHNA, CDR2 YSLEER. V gave up 4 bases and J gave up 3 bases; unmatched junction bases: 5. The CDR3 is made up of 14 amino acids. Sample treatment: oral pan-JAK inhibitor, 5-10 mg twice daily. Study-level points and caveats: Among the top 100, expanded CD8+ clones were significantly decreased by tofacitinib, as was scalp clonality.

Investigators isolated RNA and reverse transcribed it into cDNA to act as the sequencing template. Measured with immunoSEQ multiplex PCR; TCRdb has only the in-frame clones, and not every one. The sample has over 150,000 clones; about 55% are singletons. The V gene is TRBV4-3, the J gene TRBJ1-2, with 7 bases matching TRBD1. The receptor's source is a human donor with alopecia areata. Material: CD8+ T cells sorted from blood, obtained at week 24, from a patient treated with tofacitinib. The CDR3 reads CASSPYRGDYGYTF. The CDR3 DNA reads TGCGCCAGCAGCCCGTACAGGGGAGACTATGGCTACACCTTC.